These 16 T cell receptor beta chains originate from one sample sequenced in a study of cytomegalovirus exposure and HLA in healthy donors. Use of 60 Vbeta and 13 Jbeta primers characterized the PCR. Only in-frame clones appear in the TCRdb table, and some are missing; sequencing was by immunoSEQ multiplex PCR. The sample lists around 240,000 clones; 82% were seen once. Sequencing was performed on PBMCs. Source of these receptors: a woman aged 40 to 49 in good health and CMV-seropositive.

This chain connects TRBV7-9 to TRBJ1-5; D is possibly TRBD1 (6 bases). The CDR3 length is 13 residues. V lost 6 bases, J lost 1 base, and 7 bases lay in between. In germline, CDR1 is SEHNR, CDR2 FQNEAQ (reference sequence). The CDR3 region is CASSTGSNQPQHF. For the CDR3, the DNA is TGTGCCAGCAGTACAGGGAGCAATCAGCCCCAGCATTTT.

This clone appeared once. The chain uses TRBV28 and TRBJ2-2; 8 bases align to TRBD2. After removal of 5 bases from V and 6 bases from J, the junction contained 2 bases not matched to a gene. The CDR3 consists of 13 residues. Germline assignment: CDR1 MDHEN and CDR2 SYDVKM. The CDR3 bases are TGTGCCAGCAGTCGGGGGGGTCCCGGGGAGCTGTTTTTT. Encoded protein: CASSRGGPGELFF.

The chain links TRBV6-4 to TRBJ2-2; tentatively, D is TRBD1 (7 bases). This CDR3 is 20 amino acids long. CDR1 and CDR2 (germline): MRHNA, SNTAGT. V was trimmed by 0 bases and J by 4 bases, leaving 24 bases between them. The DNA for the CDR3 is TGTGCCAGCAGTGACTCTAGACTAGGAACGTTTCAGGGGGGCACCGGGGAGCTGTTTTTT. This translates into CASSDSRLGTFQGGTGELFF.

This chain's CDR3 is CASSLGGTGDTGELFF. The CDR3 bases are TGTGCCAGCAGCTTAGGGGGGACAGGGGACACCGGGGAGCTGTTTTTT. The chain couples TRBV7-3 to TRBJ2-2, with 10 nucleotides matching TRBD1. CDR3 length: 16 amino acids. Germline V lookup: CDR1 SGHTA, CDR2 FQGTGA. Trimming removed 2 bases from V and 3 bases from J; junction bases left unmatched: 3.

The chain has TRBV18 and TRBJ1-5, with D possibly matching TRBD1 (6 bases). The V gene's germline CDR1 is KGHSH and CDR2 LQKENI. V gave up 3 bases and J gave up 3 bases, with 9 bases separating them. This CDR3 region has 14 residues. CDR3 DNA sequence: TGTGCCAGCTCACCCACAGGGCCCAATCAGCCCCAGCATTTT. Its protein product is CASSPTGPNQPQHF.

V usage is TRBV5-1 and J usage is TRBJ2-2, with a weak D call TRBD1 (5 bases). The CDR3 spans 14 residues. Looked up from germline, CDR1 is SGHRS and CDR2 is YFSETQ. The ends were cut back, 1 base at V and 7 bases at J, with 11 bases in the middle. This CDR3 is CASSLRQGNGELFF. In DNA, the CDR3 is TGCGCCAGCAGCTTGAGGCAGGGAAACGGGGAGCTGTTTTTT.

The chain couples TRBV18 to TRBJ1-2; TRBD1 might be the D (6 bases). There are 15 residues in the CDR3. The germline V gene has CDR1 KGHSH and CDR2 LQKENI. Between the trimmed V and J ends, which lost 3 bases and 2 bases, there was a span of 13 bases. CDR3 protein: CASSPNPQGNYGYTF. Here the CDR3 DNA reads TGTGCCAGCTCACCGAACCCACAGGGAAACTATGGCTACACCTTC.

CDR3 nucleotides: TGTGCCAGCAGCTTGGGACAGCCCACAGATACGCAGTATTTT. The encoded protein is CASSLGQPTDTQYF. The chain carries TRBV7-9 and TRBJ2-3, with 7 bases aligning to TRBD1. This CDR3 is 14 amino acids long. The trim removed 3 bases at V and 2 bases at J, leaving 2 bases unmatched. The V gene's germline CDR1 is SEHNR and CDR2 FQNEAQ (reference sequence).

This clone was seen more than once but under ten times. The chain combines TRBV30 with TRBJ2-3; possibly TRBD1 for D (6 bases). The CDR3 length is 14 residues. With 3 bases removed from V and 6 bases from J, the gap between germline ends came to 16 bases. Germline loops: CDR1 GTSNPN, CDR2 SVGIG (reference sequence). The CDR3 DNA sequence: TGTGCCTGGAGCGCGGACAGACTTAAGGATACGCAGTATTTT. Its protein product is CAWSADRLKDTQYF.

The gene calls are TRBV19 and TRBJ1-2; 8 bases fit TRBD1. CDR3 length: 13 amino acids. Germline CDR1 LNHDA, CDR2 SQIVND (reference sequence). The V segment lost 8 bases and the J segment 2 bases; nucleotides outside the gene matches: 4. CDR3 sequence reads: CASLDRANYGYTF. Here the CDR3 DNA reads TGTGCCAGTTTGGACAGGGCAAACTATGGCTACACCTTC.

V usage is TRBV5-4 and J usage is TRBJ2-5, with a possible D match to TRBD2 (5 bases). The germline V gene has CDR1 SGHNT and CDR2 YYREEE (reference sequence). The CDR3 runs 13 residues. CDR3 DNA: TGTGCGGGGAAGGGCTCGAGGGAAGAGACCCAGTACTTC. This encodes CAGKGSREETQYF.

J is TRBJ1-1 and V is TRBV25-1, with 9 nucleotides matching TRBD1. The CDR3 loop spans 15 amino acids. Looked up from germline, CDR1 is MGHDK and CDR2 is SYGVNS. The junction had 7 bases not matched to a gene; V was cut back by 5 bases and J by 3 bases. The DNA for the CDR3 is TGTGCCAGCAGTCCCGGGACAGGGACTGACACTGAAGCTTTCTTT. Amino acids: CASSPGTGTDTEAFF.

V is TRBV18 and J is TRBJ2-3, with 9 bases identical to TRBD1. The germline V gene encodes CDR1 KGHSH and CDR2 LQKENI. The CDR3 is 15 residues long. V shed 2 bases and J 2 bases; nucleotides not matched to a gene: 2. This chain's CDR3 is CASSPRTGDTDTQYF. CDR3 DNA sequence: TGTGCCAGCTCACCAAGGACAGGGGACACAGATACGCAGTATTTT. Full variable domain (outside the CDR3, taken from reference TRBV18 and TRBJ2-3): NAGVMQNPRHLVRRRGQEARLRCSPMKGHSHVYWYRQLPEEGLKFMVYLQKENIIDESGMPKERFSAEFPKEGPSILRIQQVVRGDSAAYFCASSPRTGDTDTQYFGPGTRLTVL.

The chain couples TRBV10-1 to TRBJ2-7, with a possible D match to TRBD2 (5 bases). The CDR3 spans 12 residues. V lost 11 bases to trimming and J lost 0 bases, with 11 bases between them. Germline V gives CDR1 WNHNN, CDR2 SYGVQD (reference sequence). This CDR3 reads CAEEASSYEQYF. CDR3 coding DNA: TGCGCCGAGGAGGCGAGCTCCTACGAGCAGTACTTC.

V usage is TRBV29-1 and J usage is TRBJ1-5; D gene unclear. Trimming took off 4 bases at V and 1 base at J, with 5 bases between the two ends. CDR1 and CDR2 (germline): SQVTM, ANQGSEA. This CDR3 has 12 residues. Here the CDR3 DNA reads TGCAGCGTTGGAGGGAGCAATCAGCCCCAGCATTTT. Translating gives CSVGGSNQPQHF. Full variable domain (rest looked up from reference TRBV29-1 and TRBJ1-5): SAVISQKPSRDICQRGTSLTIQCQVDSQVTMMFWYRQQPGQSLTLIATANQGSEATYESGFVIDKFPISRPNLTFSTLTVSNMSPEDSSIYLCSVGGSNQPQHFGDGTRLSIL.

The chain is built from TRBV10-3 and TRBJ2-2; possibly TRBD2 for D (5 bases). The germline V gene encodes CDR1 ENHRY and CDR2 SYGVKD. The CDR3 runs 16 residues. Trimming cost V 2 bases and J 0 bases, with 10 bases left between them. CDR3 region: CAISEGLGANTGELFF. The CDR3 nucleotides read TGTGCCATCAGTGAGGGTCTCGGGGCGAACACCGGGGAGCTGTTTTTT.